This is a list of T cell receptor beta chains from one sample in a study of cytomegalovirus exposure and HLA in healthy donors. Produced via immunoSEQ multiplex PCR; TCRdb's table is partial and in-frame only. The sample lists about 150,000 clones; 70% to 90% were seen once. The sample was PBMCs. The receptors stem from a woman aged 18 to 35 in good health and CMV-seronegative. CDR3s leave out the opening cysteine and the closing phenylalanine or tryptophan.

j_call	v_call	cdr3_aa
TRBJ1-2	TRBV29-1	SAGGTVYGYT
TRBJ1-1	TRBV7-8	ASSPIRGKNTEAF
TRBJ2-1	TRBV13	ASSLARLAGVANEQF
TRBJ2-7	TRBV11-2	ASSSLTVHEQY
TRBJ1-2	TRBV5-4	ASSLFSYGYT
TRBJ2-7	TRBV4-1	ASSSSPGISYEQY
TRBJ1-2	TRBV10-3	AISEGETENYGYT
TRBJ1-1	TRBV27	ASSPGQGPRGAEAF
TRBJ2-2	TRBV29-1	SVITGQGAVGELF
TRBJ2-6	TRBV7-2	ASSSGGAGANVLT
TRBJ2-4	TRBV5-1	ASSLLRREVSKNIQY
TRBJ2-7	TRBV14	ASSLWSSYEQY
TRBJ2-2	TRBV14	ASSQESGELF
TRBJ2-7	TRBV4-3	ASSQELAGALEQY
TRBJ2-7	TRBV6-6	ASSAGKDYEQY
TRBJ1-2	TRBV6-1	ASSAVPPRTTYGYT
TRBJ2-3	TRBV5-8	ASSLGLAGSTDTQY
TRBJ2-7	TRBV10-3	AISPPRAGGPYEQY
TRBJ2-7	TRBV5-1	ASNSGQGYEQY
TRBJ1-1	TRBV6-5	ASSYQRQAF
TRBJ1-6	TRBV4-2	ASSQDINSPLH
TRBJ2-7	TRBV19	ASRSRGSSSYEQY
TRBJ2-1	TRBV5-1	ASSLSVSNEQF
TRBJ2-1	TRBV7-2	ASSHPARAISSYNEQF
TRBJ1-2	TRBV5-4	ASSPPEGRNSVGYT
TRBJ2-5	TRBV27	ASRRSGETQY
TRBJ2-5	TRBV9	ASSVDPRGQETQY
TRBJ2-3	TRBV10-3	AISVGGASTDTQY
TRBJ2-5	TRBV19	ASRFLAGEETQY
TRBJ2-3	TRBV9	ASSVAVSGGTQY
TRBJ1-1	TRBV27	ASSFYVDTEAF
TRBJ2-3	TRBV30	AWDWDRGRTDTDTQY
TRBJ2-4	TRBV6-6	ASISQGAKNIQY
TRBJ2-2	TRBV19	ASSAGLAGTGELF
TRBJ1-5	TRBV25-1	ASSELGTGDSNQPQH
TRBJ1-6	TRBV7-2	ASSPTGTANNSPLH
TRBJ2-3	TRBV5-1	ASSLGSERSTDTQY
TRBJ1-4	TRBV10-3	AISEGRGFNEKLF
TRBJ2-3	TRBV5-1	ASSRGQGFPDTQY
TRBJ2-7	TRBV7-8	ASSLSRARSTGEQY
TRBJ2-7	TRBV27	ASSLTGRGPYEQY
TRBJ2-3	TRBV18	ASSPSGQGTQY
TRBJ2-7	TRBV18	ASSPEAGAYEQY
TRBJ2-3	TRBV4-3	ASSFWKPGLAGGSSDTQY